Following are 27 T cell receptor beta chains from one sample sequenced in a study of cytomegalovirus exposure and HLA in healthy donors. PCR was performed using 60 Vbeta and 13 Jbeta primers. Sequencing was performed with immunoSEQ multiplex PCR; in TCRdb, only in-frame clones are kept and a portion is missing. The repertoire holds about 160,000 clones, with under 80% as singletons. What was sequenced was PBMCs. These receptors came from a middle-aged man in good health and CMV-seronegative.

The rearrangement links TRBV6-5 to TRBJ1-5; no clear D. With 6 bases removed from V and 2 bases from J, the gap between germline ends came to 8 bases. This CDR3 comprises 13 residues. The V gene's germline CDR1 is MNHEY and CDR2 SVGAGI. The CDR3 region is CASRIGRNQPQHF. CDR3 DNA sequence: TGTGCCAGCAGGATCGGTCGCAATCAGCCCCAGCATTTT.

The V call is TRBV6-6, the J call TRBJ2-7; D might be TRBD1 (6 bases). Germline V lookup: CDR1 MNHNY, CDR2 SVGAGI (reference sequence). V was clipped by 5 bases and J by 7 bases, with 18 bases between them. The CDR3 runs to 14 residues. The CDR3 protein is CASSPGGTRREQYF. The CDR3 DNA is TGTGCCAGCAGTCCAGGTGGGACAAGGAGAGAGCAGTACTTC.

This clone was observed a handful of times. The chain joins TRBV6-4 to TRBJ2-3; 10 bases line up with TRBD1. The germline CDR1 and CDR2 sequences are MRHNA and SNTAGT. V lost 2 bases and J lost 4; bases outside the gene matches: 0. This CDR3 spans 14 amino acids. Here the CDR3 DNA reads TGTGCCAGCAGTGACGGACAGGGGGCAGATACGCAGTATTTT. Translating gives CASSDGQGADTQYF.

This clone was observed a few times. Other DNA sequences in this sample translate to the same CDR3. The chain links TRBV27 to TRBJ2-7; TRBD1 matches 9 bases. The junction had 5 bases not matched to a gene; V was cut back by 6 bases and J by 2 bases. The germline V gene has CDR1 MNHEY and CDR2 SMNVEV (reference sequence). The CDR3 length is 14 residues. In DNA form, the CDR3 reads TGTGCCAGCAGCAGGGGACAGGGACCCTACGAGCAGTACTTC. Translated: CASSRGQGPYEQYF.

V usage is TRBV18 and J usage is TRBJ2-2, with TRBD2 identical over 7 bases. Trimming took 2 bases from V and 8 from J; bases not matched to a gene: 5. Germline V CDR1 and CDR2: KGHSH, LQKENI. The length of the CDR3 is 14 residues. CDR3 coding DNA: TGTGCCAGCTCACCAATCGCGGGGGAAGGGGAGCTGTTTTTT. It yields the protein CASSPIAGEGELFF.

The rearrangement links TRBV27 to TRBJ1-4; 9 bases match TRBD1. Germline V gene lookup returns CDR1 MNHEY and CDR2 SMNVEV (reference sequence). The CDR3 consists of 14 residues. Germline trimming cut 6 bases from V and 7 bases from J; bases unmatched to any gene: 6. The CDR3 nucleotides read TGTGCCAGCAGACCACAGGGGGCGCGTGAAAAACTGTTTTTT. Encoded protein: CASRPQGAREKLFF.

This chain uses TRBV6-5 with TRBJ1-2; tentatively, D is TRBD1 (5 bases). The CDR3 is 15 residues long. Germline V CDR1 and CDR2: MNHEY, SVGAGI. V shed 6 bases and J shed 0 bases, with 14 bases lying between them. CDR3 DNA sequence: TGTGCCAGCAGCCAACCGACAGACCCTAACTATGGCTACACCTTC. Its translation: CASSQPTDPNYGYTF.

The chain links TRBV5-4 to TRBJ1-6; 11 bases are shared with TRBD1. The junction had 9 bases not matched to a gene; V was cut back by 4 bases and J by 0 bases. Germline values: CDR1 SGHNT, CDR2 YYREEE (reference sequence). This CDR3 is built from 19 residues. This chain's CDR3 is CASSGGQGVPVSYNSPLHF. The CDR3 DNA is TGTGCCAGCAGCGGGGGACAGGGGGTCCCCGTCTCCTATAATTCACCCCTCCACTTT.

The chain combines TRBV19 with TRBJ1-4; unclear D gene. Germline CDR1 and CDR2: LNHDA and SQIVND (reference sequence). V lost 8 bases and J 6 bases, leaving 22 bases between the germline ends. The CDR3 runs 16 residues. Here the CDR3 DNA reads TGTGCCAGTCGACCTCCCGGGAAGGCCTTTTATGAAAAACTGTTTTTT. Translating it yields CASRPPGKAFYEKLFF.

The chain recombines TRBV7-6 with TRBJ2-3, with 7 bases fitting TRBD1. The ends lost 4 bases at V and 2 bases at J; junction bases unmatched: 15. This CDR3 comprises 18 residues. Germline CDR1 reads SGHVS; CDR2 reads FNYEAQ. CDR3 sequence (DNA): TGTGCCAGCAGCTCACTCGACCCGAGGGACAGTTACACAGATACGCAGTATTTT. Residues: CASSSLDPRDSYTDTQYF. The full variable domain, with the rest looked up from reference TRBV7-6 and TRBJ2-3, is GAGVSQSPRYKVTKRGQDVALRCDPISGHVSLYWYRQALGQGPEFLTYFNYEAQQDKSGLPNDRFSAERPEGSISTLTIQRTEQRDSAMYRCASSSLDPRDSYTDTQYFGPGTRLTVL.

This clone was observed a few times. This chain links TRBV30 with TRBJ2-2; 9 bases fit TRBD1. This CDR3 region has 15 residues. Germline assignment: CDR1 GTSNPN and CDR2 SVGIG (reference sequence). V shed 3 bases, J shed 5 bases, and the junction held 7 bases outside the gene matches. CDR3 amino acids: CAWSAGTGRTGELFF. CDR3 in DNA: TGTGCCTGGAGCGCCGGGACAGGGAGGACCGGGGAGCTGTTTTTT.

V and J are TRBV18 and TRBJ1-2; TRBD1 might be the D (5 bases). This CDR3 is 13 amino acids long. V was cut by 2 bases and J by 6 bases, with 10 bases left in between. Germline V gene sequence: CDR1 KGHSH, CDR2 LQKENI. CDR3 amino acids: CASSPAGLNGYTF. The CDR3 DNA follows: TGTGCCAGCTCACCAGCAGGGTTAAATGGCTACACCTTC.

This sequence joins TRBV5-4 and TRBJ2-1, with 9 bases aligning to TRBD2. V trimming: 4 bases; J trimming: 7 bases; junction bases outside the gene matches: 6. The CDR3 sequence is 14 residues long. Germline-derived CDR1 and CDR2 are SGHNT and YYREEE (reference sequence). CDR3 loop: CASSPAGGRNEQFF. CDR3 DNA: TGTGCCAGCAGCCCAGCGGGGGGCCGGAATGAGCAGTTCTTC. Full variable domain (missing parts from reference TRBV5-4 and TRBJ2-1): ETGVTQSPTHLIKTRGQQVTLRCSSQSGHNTVSWYQQALGQGPQFIFQYYREEENGRGNFPPRFSGLQFPNYSSELNVNALELDDSALYLCASSPAGGRNEQFFGPGTRLTVL.

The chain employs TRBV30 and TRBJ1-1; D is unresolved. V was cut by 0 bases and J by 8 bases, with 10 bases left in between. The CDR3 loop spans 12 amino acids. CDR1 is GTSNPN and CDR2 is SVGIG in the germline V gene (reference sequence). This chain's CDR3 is CAWSVQLKEAFF. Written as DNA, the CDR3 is TGTGCCTGGAGTGTACAATTGAAGGAAGCTTTCTTT.

CDR3 sequence: CASSQDVAYEQYF. The CDR3 nucleotides read TGTGCCAGCAGCCAAGATGTGGCTTACGAGCAGTACTTC. The chain joins TRBV14 to TRBJ2-7, with D uncertain. The V gene's germline CDR1 is SGHDN and CDR2 FVKESK. The CDR3 extends over 13 amino acids. Deletions cut 0 bases from V and 4 bases from J, with 7 bases between.

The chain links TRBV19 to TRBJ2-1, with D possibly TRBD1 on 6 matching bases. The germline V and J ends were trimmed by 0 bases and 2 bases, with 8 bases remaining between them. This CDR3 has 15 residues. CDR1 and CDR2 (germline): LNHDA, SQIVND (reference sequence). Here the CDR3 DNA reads TGTGCCAGTAGTATAGAGGACAGTCCCTACAATGAGCAGTTCTTC. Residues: CASSIEDSPYNEQFF.

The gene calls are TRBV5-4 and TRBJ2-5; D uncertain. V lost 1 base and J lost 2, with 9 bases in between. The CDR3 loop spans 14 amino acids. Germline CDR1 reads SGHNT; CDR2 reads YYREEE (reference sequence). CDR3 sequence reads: CASSLWADQETQYF. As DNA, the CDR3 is TGTGCCAGCAGCTTGTGGGCAGATCAAGAGACCCAGTACTTC.

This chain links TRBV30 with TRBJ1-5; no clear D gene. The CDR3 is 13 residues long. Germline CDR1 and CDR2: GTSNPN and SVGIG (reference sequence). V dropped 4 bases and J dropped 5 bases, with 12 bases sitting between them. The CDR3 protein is CAWTKSPDQPQHF. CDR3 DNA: TGTGCCTGGACAAAGAGCCCCGATCAGCCCCAGCATTTT.

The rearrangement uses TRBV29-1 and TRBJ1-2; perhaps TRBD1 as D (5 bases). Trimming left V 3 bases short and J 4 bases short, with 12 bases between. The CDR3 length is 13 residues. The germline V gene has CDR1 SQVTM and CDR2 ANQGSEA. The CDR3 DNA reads TGCAGCGTTGACAGGGTAGAAATCTATGGCTACACCTTC. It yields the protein CSVDRVEIYGYTF.

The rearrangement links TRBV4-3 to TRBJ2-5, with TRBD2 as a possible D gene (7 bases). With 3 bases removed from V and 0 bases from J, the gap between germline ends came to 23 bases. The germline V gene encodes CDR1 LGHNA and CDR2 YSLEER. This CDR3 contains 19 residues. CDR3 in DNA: TGCGCCAGCAGCCATCGATTAGAAGGGGGGGGATCTTACCAAGAGACCCAGTACTTC. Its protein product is CASSHRLEGGGSYQETQYF.

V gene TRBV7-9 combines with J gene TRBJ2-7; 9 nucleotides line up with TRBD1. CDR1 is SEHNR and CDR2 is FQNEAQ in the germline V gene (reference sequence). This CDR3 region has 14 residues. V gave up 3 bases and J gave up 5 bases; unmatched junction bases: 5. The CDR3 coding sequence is TGTGCCAGCAGCTTGGACAGGGGATTTGACGAGCAGTACTTC. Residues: CASSLDRGFDEQYF.

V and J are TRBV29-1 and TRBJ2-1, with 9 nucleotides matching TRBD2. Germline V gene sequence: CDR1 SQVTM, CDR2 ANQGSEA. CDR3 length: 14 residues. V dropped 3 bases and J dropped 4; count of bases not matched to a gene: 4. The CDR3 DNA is TGCAGCGTTGAGGGGGCGGGGGGGTACAATGAGCAGTTCTTC. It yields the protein CSVEGAGGYNEQFF.

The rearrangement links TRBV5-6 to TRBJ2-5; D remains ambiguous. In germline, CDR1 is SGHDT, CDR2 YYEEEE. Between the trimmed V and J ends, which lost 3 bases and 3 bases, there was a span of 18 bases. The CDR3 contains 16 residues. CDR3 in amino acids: CASSYKRLVREETQYF. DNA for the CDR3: TGTGCCAGCAGCTATAAAAGGCTGGTACGGGAAGAGACCCAGTACTTC.

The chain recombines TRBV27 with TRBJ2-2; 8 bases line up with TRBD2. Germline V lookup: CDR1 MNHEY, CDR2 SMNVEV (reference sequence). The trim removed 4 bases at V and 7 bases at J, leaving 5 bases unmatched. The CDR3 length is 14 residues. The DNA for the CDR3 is TGTGCCAGCAGTTCCAGCGGGGGCTTCGGGGAGCTGTTTTTT. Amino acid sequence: CASSSSGGFGELFF.

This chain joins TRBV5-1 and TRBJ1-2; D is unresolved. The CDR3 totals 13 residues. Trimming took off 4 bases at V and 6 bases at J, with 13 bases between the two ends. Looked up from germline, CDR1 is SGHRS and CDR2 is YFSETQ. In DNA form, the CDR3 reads TGCGCCAGCAGCGGGGAGATTTGGGATGGCTACACCTTC. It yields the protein CASSGEIWDGYTF.

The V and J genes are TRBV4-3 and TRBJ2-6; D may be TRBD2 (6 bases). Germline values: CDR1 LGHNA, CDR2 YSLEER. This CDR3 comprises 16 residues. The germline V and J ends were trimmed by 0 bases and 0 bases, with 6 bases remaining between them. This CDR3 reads CASSQEGGSGANVLTF. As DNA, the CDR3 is TGCGCCAGCAGCCAAGAGGGGGGCTCTGGGGCCAACGTCCTGACTTTC.

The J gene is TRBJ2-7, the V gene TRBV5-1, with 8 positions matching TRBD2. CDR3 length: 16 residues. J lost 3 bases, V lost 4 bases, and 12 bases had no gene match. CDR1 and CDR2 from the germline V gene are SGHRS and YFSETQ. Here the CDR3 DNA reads TGCGCCAGCAGCCCCCGAGGTGTAGCGGGGAACTACGAGCAGTACTTC. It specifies CASSPRGVAGNYEQYF.